The rows below give T cell receptor beta chains drawn from one sample of a study of cytomegalovirus exposure and HLA in healthy donors. Produced via immunoSEQ multiplex PCR; TCRdb's table is partial and in-frame only. In the table there are fewer than 200,000 clones, 83% of which are singletons. Sequencing was performed on PBMCs. These receptors originate from a man between 35 and 55 years old in good health and CMV-seropositive. Both conserved end residues are part of each CDR3. A D gene is named only where the DNA matches it firmly. Rows give clone size only sometimes, using once, few, many, or a class for an expanded clone.

abundance	j_gene	v_gene	d_gene	CDR3aa	CDR3nt
.	TRBJ2-7	TRBV9	TRBD1	CASSAFPGQGNYEQYF	TGTGCCAGCAGCGCCTTCCCGGGACAGGGAAACTACGAGCAGTACTTC
.	TRBJ1-3	TRBV5-1	.	CASSPTGTGNTIYF	TGCGCCAGCAGCCCCACAGGGACTGGAAACACCATATATTTT
once	TRBJ1-1	TRBV29-1	.	CSVQDHRTEAFF	TGCAGCGTGCAAGATCATCGGACTGAAGCTTTCTTT
.	TRBJ2-7	TRBV14	.	CASRLKANSYEQYF	TGTGCCAGCAGACTAAAAGCCAACTCCTACGAGCAGTACTTC
.	TRBJ2-1	TRBV4-2	.	CASSQDTSMSSYNEQFF	TGTGCCAGCAGCCAAGATACTAGCATGAGCTCCTACAATGAGCAGTTCTTC
few	TRBJ1-2	TRBV28	.	CASSPGDYGYTF	TGTGCCAGCAGCCCGGGTGACTATGGCTACACCTTC
.	TRBJ2-2	TRBV5-4	.	CASSLGPGSGELFF	TGTGCCAGCAGCTTGGGGCCGGGGTCCGGGGAGCTGTTTTTT
once	TRBJ2-7	TRBV10-3	TRBD2	CAIRSGTSEIYEQYF	TGTGCCATCAGGTCCGGGACTAGCGAGATCTACGAGCAGTACTTC
.	TRBJ1-2	TRBV7-6	.	CASSLDLDSNYGYTF	TGTGCCAGCAGCTTAGACCTCGACAGTAACTATGGCTACACCTTC
.	TRBJ2-1	TRBV7-9	TRBD1	CASSPGQGINEQFF	TGTGCCAGCAGCCCAGGACAGGGAATTAATGAGCAGTTCTTC
once	TRBJ2-7	TRBV5-1	TRBD2	CASSAYGTSGAYEQYF	TGCGCCAGCAGCGCCTACGGGACTAGCGGGGCCTACGAGCAGTACTTC
.	TRBJ2-1	TRBV2	TRBD1	CASSEKDRAEQFF	TGTGCCAGCAGTGAAAAGGACAGGGCTGAGCAGTTCTTC
once	TRBJ2-3	TRBV5-1	.	CASSPARRFTDTQYF	TGCGCCAGCAGCCCCGCCCGGAGATTCACAGATACGCAGTATTTT
.	TRBJ1-1	TRBV6-5	.	CASSRTVISNTEAFF	TGTGCCAGCAGTCGGACAGTCATATCGAACACTGAAGCTTTCTTT
.	TRBJ2-7	TRBV28	.	CASSLGGTAFYEQYF	TGTGCCAGCAGTTTAGGGGGGACAGCCTTCTACGAGCAGTACTTC
.	TRBJ2-7	TRBV28	TRBD2	CASLGTSGMSSYEQYF	TGTGCCAGCCTTGGGACTAGCGGGATGAGCTCCTACGAGCAGTACTTC
.	TRBJ1-4	TRBV18	.	CAIRVAGQFF	TGTGCCATCCGGGTAGCGGGTCAGTTTTTT
.	TRBJ1-2	TRBV2	.	CASIDRGANYGYTF	TGTGCCAGTATCGATCGGGGGGCAAACTATGGCTACACCTTC
.	TRBJ1-4	TRBV2	.	CASLNGGPENEKLFF	TGTGCCAGCCTTAACGGGGGGCCTGAGAATGAAAAACTGTTTTTT
.	TRBJ1-1	TRBV9	.	CASSPRTGENTEAFF	TGTGCCAGCAGCCCCCGGACGGGGGAGAACACTGAAGCTTTCTTT
.	TRBJ1-5	TRBV19	TRBD1	CASGAGGLWGNQPQHF	TGTGCCAGTGGGGCAGGGGGATTGTGGGGCAATCAGCCCCAGCATTTT
.	TRBJ1-2	TRBV28	TRBD1	CASSPGGFGYTF	TGTGCCAGCAGTCCAGGGGGCTTTGGCTACACCTTC
.	TRBJ2-5	TRBV6-4	TRBD2	CASSVGSGAPGETQYF	TGTGCCAGCAGTGTCGGTAGCGGGGCGCCAGGGGAGACCCAGTACTTC
.	TRBJ2-1	TRBV7-9	TRBD1	CASSPGQGRKQFF	TGTGCCAGCAGTCCCGGACAGGGCCGAAAGCAGTTCTTC
once	TRBJ2-3	TRBV29-1	.	CSVERASQYF	TGCAGCGTTGAGAGGGCCTCGCAGTATTTT
.	TRBJ1-5	TRBV5-1	.	CASSLDSPSQPQHF	TGCGCCAGCAGCTTGGACAGCCCATCCCAGCCCCAGCATTTT
few	TRBJ2-1	TRBV30	.	CAWSVGGWGPEYNEQFF	TGTGCCTGGAGTGTAGGGGGTTGGGGACCCGAGTACAATGAGCAGTTCTTC
.	TRBJ2-3	TRBV29-1	.	CSVPAGPDTQYF	TGCAGCGTCCCCGCGGGGCCAGATACGCAGTATTTT